This T cell receptor (beta chain) was sequenced for a study of blood T cell repertoires in COVID-19. In the study overall: PBMCs, B-cell-depleted T cells, or T cells provided the cDNA or gDNA that made up the material.

The CDR3 is 13 residues long. CDR1 is LGHNA and CDR2 is YNFKEQ in the germline V gene. Trimming took off 4 bases at V and 7 bases at J, with 14 bases between the two ends. Libraries were prepared by immunoSEQ multiplex PCR; TCRdb keeps only in-frame clonotypes and omits some of them. Among some 160,000 clones listed, 85% were seen once. Recovery among Cohort 3 donors was established by two negative PCRs, clearance, or symptom resolution. The chain employs TRBV4-2 and TRBJ2-7, with a tentative D call TRBD1 (6 bases). The sequencing input was PBMCs or T cells enriched from blood (not recorded which). The source is a woman aged 40 to 55 who had recovered from COVID-19. The CDR3 protein is CASSPTYDREQYF. CDR3 bases: TGTGCCAGCAGCCCCACGTACGACAGGGAGCAGTACTTC.